What follows is one T cell receptor beta chain and its context. The antigen it binds to is not known. The sample holds no much larger clone one base away, and base qualities are not on file. From cysteine to phenylalanine, the CDR3 is 14 amino acids long. Of all the DNA, just the CDR3 is kept, 42 bases in frame from base 1. The germline V gene sets CDR1 to SQVTM and CDR2 to ANQGSEA. V and J are truncated by 3 bases and 2 bases respectively, leaving an intervening sequence of 12 bases. These data come from a study of breast tumors, draining lymph nodes, adjacent tissues (dated by TCRdb to the mid-2010s). With respect to the entire study: In breast cancer patients, the study compared the TCR beta repertoires of tumor, adjacent nontumor tissue and axillary lymph nodes. The study aimed to assess the relationships and possible T-cell exchange between tumor, surrounding tissue and draining lymph node repertoires in human breast cancer. The full study reports these points: The data were considered consistent with most tumor T cells being derived from the lymph node and subsequently expanding within tumor tissue. The study presented the conclusion that tumor T cells originate in lymph nodes as consistent with a hypothesis, not as something directly demonstrated. The similarity between tumor and nontumor tissue repertoires was significantly greater in luminal-like breast cancer than in basal-like breast cancer. Tumor T-cell repertoires showed less diversity than lymph node repertoires and more diversity than nontumor tissue repertoires, and tumor T-cell repertoires showed preferential V and J gene usage.

The sequencer was an Illumina HiSeq 2000. Multiplex PCR amplification was used to generate the TCR beta chain libraries. High-throughput sequencing was used to analyze the amplified TCR beta chain products. The public sequencing data were trimmed at Q25 with fastp and processed into clonotypes with MiXCR by TCRdb, which kept only in-frame beta chains. Entries are consolidated by CDR3 protein sequence, retaining the most common genes and DNA. For this sample the table gives more than 20,000 distinct CDR3 sequences, of which roughly 58% were detected only once. The ten largest clonotypes hold roughly an eighth of the sample.

The sequence came from a female donor with breast cancer. Some clones in this sample may be carry-over from other donors' samples. The V and J segments used are TRBV29-1 and TRBJ2-3, with the D gene not confidently named. The sample taken for sequencing was breast tumor tissue. The CDR3 reads CSVEVDLATDTQYF. The sequenced DNA: TGCAGCGTTGAGGTTGACCTGGCCACAGATACGCAGTATTTT.